This T cell receptor (beta chain) appears in the sequencing data of a study of shared clonotypes between healthy human individuals. Study at large: Each donor's CD8 memory used one plate, CD8 naive two, each CD4 subset three.

The germline CDR1 and CDR2 sequences are SQVTM and ANQGSEA. This CDR3 is built from 14 residues. Trimming shortened V by 4 bases and J by 0 bases, and 10 bases separated the two germline ends. Only CD45RO-negative cells positively selected for CCR7 counted as naive CD8 cells, so terminally differentiated effector memory CD45RA+ cells were excluded. General study results and limits: Enrolling few donors narrowed the genetic and exposure-history diversity that was represented. In contrast to clonotypes shared by all four donors, non-shared clonotypes had lower generation probabilities.

Assay execution proceeded at the deep level. Assay used: immunoSEQ multiplex PCR; TCRdb lists only in-frame clones, some missing. The sample consists of approximately 1.9 million clones, 93% of them appearing once. In the case of this clone: Its antigen is as yet unknown.

The specimen was naive CD8+ T cells from PBMCs. This TCR derives from a man in his late teens or twenties in good health. Some clones in this sample may be carry-over from other donors' samples. The V and J genes are TRBV29-1 and TRBJ2-4, with D unresolved. CDR3 amino acids: CSVGISLAKNIQYF. CDR3 coding DNA: TGCAGCGTTGGTATATCACTAGCCAAAAACATTCAGTACTTC. Supplemented by reference TRBV29-1 and TRBJ2-4, the full variable domain reads SAVISQKPSRDICQRGTSLTIQCQVDSQVTMMFWYRQQPGQSLTLIATANQGSEATYESGFVIDKFPISRPNLTFSTLTVSNMSPEDSSIYLCSVGISLAKNIQYFGAGTRLSVL.